Listed here is a single TCR beta chain. The sample is drawn from a study of T cell changes during pregnancy in multiple sclerosis. The CDR3 is 13 residues long. With V trimmed by 6 bases and J by 1 base, 3 bases remained unmatched. CDR1 is LGHNA, CDR2 YSLEER, per germline. TCRdb's copy holds only in-frame clones and misses some; the assay was immunoSEQ multiplex PCR. The sample has roughly 79,000 clones, 93% seen once; the top ten hold 0.75%. Material: peripheral blood, obtained in the second trimester of pregnancy. This chain connects TRBV4-3 to TRBJ2-7, with 7 bases lining up with TRBD2. The sequence came from a female donor in good health, enrolled as a control in a pregnancy study. The CDR3 coding sequence is TGCGCCAGCAGTCACGGGGGGTCCTACGAGCAGTACTTC. This gives the protein CASSHGGSYEQYF.